This TCR beta chain is from a study of blood T cell repertoires in COVID-19. Study-level background: T cells, B-cell-depleted T cells, or PBMCs supplied cDNA or gDNA.

Sequencing used immunoSEQ multiplex PCR; TCRdb keeps in-frame clones, though not all of them. The sample lists around 330,000 clones; about 91% were seen once. CDR1 and CDR2 from the germline V gene are MNHEY and SMNVEV (reference sequence). This CDR3 comprises 14 residues. Trimming left V 6 bases short and J 3 bases short, with 15 bases between. The TCR comes from a woman aged 30 to 39 with COVID-19, enrolled during active disease. The specimen sequenced was peripheral blood. This chain connects TRBV27 to TRBJ2-7; TRBD2 is a possible D gene (6 bases). CDR3 sequence (DNA): TGTGCCAGCAGCGCTCGCGGAGGGGTCTACGAGCAGTACTTC. It is translated as CASSARGGVYEQYF.